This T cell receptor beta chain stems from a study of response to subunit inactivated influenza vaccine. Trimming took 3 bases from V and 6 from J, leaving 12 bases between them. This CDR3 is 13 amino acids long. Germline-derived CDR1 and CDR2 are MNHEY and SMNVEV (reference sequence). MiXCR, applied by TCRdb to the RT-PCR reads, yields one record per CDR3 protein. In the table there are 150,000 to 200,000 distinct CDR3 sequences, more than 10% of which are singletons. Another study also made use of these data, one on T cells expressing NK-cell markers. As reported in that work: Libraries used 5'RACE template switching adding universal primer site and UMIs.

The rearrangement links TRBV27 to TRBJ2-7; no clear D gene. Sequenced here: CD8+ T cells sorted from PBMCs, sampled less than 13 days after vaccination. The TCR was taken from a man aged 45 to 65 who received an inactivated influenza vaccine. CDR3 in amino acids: CASSLRSWGEQYF. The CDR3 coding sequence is TGTGCCAGCAGTTTGAGGTCTTGGGGCGAGCAGTACTTC.